This T cell receptor beta chain was identified during a study of T cell repertoires in aging, cancer and after chemotherapy. Study results and limitations: Across the chemotherapy interval, each cancer cohort showed higher median generation probability, suggesting thymic rebound. These repertoire data do not allow conclusions about immunological memory after chemotherapy.

CDR1 PRHDT and CDR2 FYEKMQ come from the germline V gene (reference sequence). With 6 bases clipped from V and 1 base from J, the junction kept 12 bases outside the gene matches. The CDR3 contains 17 residues. Amplification of TCR beta used genomic DNA extracted from peripheral blood. In this sample, this clonotype is medium-sized (0.01 to 0.1%). Its antigen is undetermined. TRB rearrangements spanning V, D and J were amplified using mixed TRB-A/B primers. TCRdb ran MiXCR on the multiplex PCR reads and lists one entry per CDR3 protein. In the table there are about 5,200 distinct CDR3 sequences, about 24% of which are singletons.

The chain is built from TRBV13 and TRBJ1-5, with 7 bases matching TRBD1. Sequencing was done on a sample of blood. The receptor comes from a human donor in good health. As DNA, the CDR3 is TGTGCCAGCAGTTCCACCGGAAAACAGGGGAGCAATCAGCCCCAGCATTTT. This translates into CASSSTGKQGSNQPQHF.